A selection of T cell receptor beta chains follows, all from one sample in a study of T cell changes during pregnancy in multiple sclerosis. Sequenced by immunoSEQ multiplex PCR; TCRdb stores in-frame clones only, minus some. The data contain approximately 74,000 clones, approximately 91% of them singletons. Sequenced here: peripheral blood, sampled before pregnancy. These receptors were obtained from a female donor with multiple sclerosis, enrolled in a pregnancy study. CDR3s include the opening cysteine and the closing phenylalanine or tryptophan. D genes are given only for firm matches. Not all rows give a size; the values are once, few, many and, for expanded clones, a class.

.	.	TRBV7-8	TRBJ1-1	CASSGAVGTEAFF	TGTGCCAGCAGCGGTGCGGTCGGCACTGAAGCTTTCTTT
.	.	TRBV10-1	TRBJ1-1	CASSPTGTEAFF	TGCGCCAGCAGCCCCACAGGCACTGAAGCTTTCTTT
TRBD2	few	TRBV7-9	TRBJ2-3	CASSGGLAGSDTQYF	TGTGCCAGCAGCGGGGGACTAGCGGGATCTGATACGCAGTATTTT
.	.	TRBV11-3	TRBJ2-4	CASSLGLGDIQYF	TGTGCCAGCAGCTTAGGACTAGGTGACATTCAGTACTTC
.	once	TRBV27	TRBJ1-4	CASSLGQTNEKLFF	TGTGCCAGCAGTCTCGGACAGACTAATGAAAAACTGTTTTTT
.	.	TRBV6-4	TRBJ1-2	CASSDSSGSWGYTF	TGTGCCAGCAGTGACTCGAGCGGGTCGTGGGGCTACACCTTC
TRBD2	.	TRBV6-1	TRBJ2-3	CASSGTSGGTDTQYF	TGTGCCAGCAGTGGAACTAGCGGGGGCACAGATACGCAGTATTTT
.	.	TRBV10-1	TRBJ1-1	CASSESDSVQGFF	TGCGCCAGCAGTGAGTCGGACAGTGTTCAAGGGTTCTTT
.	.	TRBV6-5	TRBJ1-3	CASTQALPGNTIYF	TGTGCCAGCACACAGGCGCTGCCTGGAAACACCATATATTTT
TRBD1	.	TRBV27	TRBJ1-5	CASRVDRGEGQPQHF	TGTGCCAGCAGGGTGGACAGGGGTGAGGGTCAGCCCCAGCATTTT
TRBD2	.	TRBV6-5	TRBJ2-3	CASSYGTSGTQYF	TGTGCCAGCAGTTACGGGACTAGCGGGACGCAGTATTTT
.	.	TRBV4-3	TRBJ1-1	CASSQGVVNTEAFF	TGCGCCAGCAGCCAAGGCGTTGTGAACACTGAAGCTTTCTTT
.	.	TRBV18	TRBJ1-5	CASSLPNAWPQHF	TGTGCCAGCTCACTCCCTAATGCATGGCCCCAGCATTTT
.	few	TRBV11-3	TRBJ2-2	CASSPGGGVGGELFF	TGTGCCAGCAGCCCCGGTGGAGGGGTGGGCGGGGAGCTGTTTTTT
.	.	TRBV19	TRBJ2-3	CASSIQGKGSDTQYF	TGTGCCAGTAGTATCCAGGGAAAAGGAAGCGATACGCAGTATTTT
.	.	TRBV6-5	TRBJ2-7	CASSLHGGASYEQYF	TGTGCCAGCAGCTTACATGGAGGGGCGTCCTACGAGCAGTACTTC
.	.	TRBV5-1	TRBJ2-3	CASSLAEFSTDTQYF	TGCGCCAGCAGCTTGGCGGAGTTTAGCACAGATACGCAGTATTTT
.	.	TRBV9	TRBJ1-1	CASSFGQTEAFF	TGTGCCAGCTCGTTCGGACAGACTGAAGCTTTCTTT
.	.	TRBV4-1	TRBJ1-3	CASSQLVTDSGNTIYF	TGCGCCAGCAGCCAATTAGTTACCGACTCTGGAAACACCATATATTTT
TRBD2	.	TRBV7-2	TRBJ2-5	CASSPLGLDQETQYF	TGTGCCAGCAGCCCCCTCGGACTAGACCAAGAGACCCAGTACTTC
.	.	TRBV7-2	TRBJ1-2	CASSAPTGKGGSGYTF	TGTGCCAGCAGCGCCCCGACAGGAAAAGGAGGTAGTGGCTACACCTTC
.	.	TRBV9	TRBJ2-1	CASSVGGEAYNEQFF	TGTGCCAGCAGCGTAGGTGGAGAAGCATACAATGAGCAGTTCTTC
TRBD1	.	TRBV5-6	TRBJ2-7	CASSGPGQAYEQYF	TGTGCCAGCAGCGGACCTGGACAGGCCTACGAGCAGTACTTC
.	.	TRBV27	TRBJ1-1	CASSFAGNTEAFF	TGTGCCAGCAGTTTCGCAGGGAACACTGAAGCTTTCTTT
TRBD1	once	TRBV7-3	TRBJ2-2	CASSSQGASGELFF	TGTGCCAGCAGCTCTCAGGGGGCCAGCGGGGAGCTGTTTTTT
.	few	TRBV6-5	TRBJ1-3	CASCVSSTGNTIYF	TGTGCCAGCTGCGTTAGCTCCACTGGAAACACCATATATTTT
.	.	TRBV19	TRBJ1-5	CASSIGAGPQHF	TGTGCCAGTAGTATAGGGGCCGGGCCCCAGCATTTT
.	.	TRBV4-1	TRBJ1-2	CASSQDYGTKSSYTF	TGCGCCAGCAGCCAAGATTATGGGACAAAGAGTAGCTACACCTTC
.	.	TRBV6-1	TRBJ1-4	CASSDRGGVSEKLFF	TGTGCCAGCAGTGATCGTGGGGGGGTGAGTGAAAAACTGTTTTTT
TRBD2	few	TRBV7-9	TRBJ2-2	CASSFSGRDTGELFF	TGTGCCAGCAGCTTTAGCGGGAGGGACACCGGGGAGCTGTTTTTT
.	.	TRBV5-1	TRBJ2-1	CASSLERQNEQFF	TGCGCCAGCAGCTTGGAACGACAGAATGAGCAGTTCTTC
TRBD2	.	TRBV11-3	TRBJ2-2	CASSFNGGAGGTGELFF	TGTGCCAGCAGCTTTAACGGAGGAGCGGGAGGCACCGGGGAGCTGTTTTTT
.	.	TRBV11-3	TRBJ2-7	CASSSPRDTYEQYF	TGTGCCAGCAGCTCCCCCCGGGACACCTACGAGCAGTACTTC
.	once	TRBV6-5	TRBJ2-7	CASSYESGYSYEQYF	TGTGCCAGCAGTTACGAATCAGGGTACTCCTACGAGCAGTACTTC
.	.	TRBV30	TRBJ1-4	CAWSAGYGGLREKLFF	TGTGCCTGGAGTGCAGGATACGGAGGGCTTAGAGAAAAACTGTTTTTT
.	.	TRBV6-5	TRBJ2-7	CASSYSTSGVEQYF	TGTGCCAGCAGTTACTCGACATCCGGGGTCGAGCAGTACTTC
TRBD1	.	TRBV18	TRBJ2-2	CASLLDRANTGELFF	TGTGCCAGCCTTTTGGACAGGGCTAACACCGGGGAGCTGTTTTTT
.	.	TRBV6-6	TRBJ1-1	CASSYGQPEAFF	TGTGCCAGCAGTTATGGACAGCCTGAAGCTTTCTTT
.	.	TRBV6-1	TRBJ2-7	CASSVAGSSYEQYF	TGTGCCAGCAGTGTTGCGGGCAGCTCCTACGAGCAGTACTTC
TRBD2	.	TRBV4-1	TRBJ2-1	CASSQDFLLGGDYNEQFF	TGCGCCAGCAGCCAAGATTTCCTCTTGGGGGGGGACTACAATGAGCAGTTCTTC
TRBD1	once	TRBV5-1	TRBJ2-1	CASSSPGQVVNEQFF	TGCGCCAGCAGCTCACCGGGACAGGTGGTGAATGAGCAGTTCTTC
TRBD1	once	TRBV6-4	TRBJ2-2	CASRDRFDTGELFF	TGTGCCAGCCGGGACAGGTTCGACACCGGGGAGCTGTTTTTT
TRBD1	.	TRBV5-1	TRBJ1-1	CASSLAGTGGTEAFF	TGCGCCAGCAGCTTGGCCGGGACAGGGGGCACTGAAGCTTTCTTT
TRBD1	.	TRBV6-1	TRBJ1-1	CASSGQGEVYMNTEAFF	TGTGCCAGCAGTGGACAGGGCGAAGTCTATATGAACACTGAAGCTTTCTTT
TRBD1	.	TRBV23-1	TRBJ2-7	CASSQSHRGSHEQYF	TGCGCCAGCAGTCAATCGCACAGGGGTTCCCACGAGCAGTACTTC
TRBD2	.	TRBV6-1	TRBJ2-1	CASSEGLAVYNEQFF	TGTGCCAGCAGCGAGGGACTAGCGGTTTACAATGAGCAGTTCTTC
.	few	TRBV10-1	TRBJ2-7	CASSGYNEQYF	TGCGCCAGCAGTGGTTATAACGAGCAGTACTTC
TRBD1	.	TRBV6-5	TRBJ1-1	CASGDRGNTEAFF	TGTGCCAGCGGCGACAGGGGGAACACTGAAGCTTTCTTT
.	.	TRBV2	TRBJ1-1	CASSEELGTEAFF	TGTGCCAGCAGTGAAGAGCTCGGCACTGAAGCTTTCTTT
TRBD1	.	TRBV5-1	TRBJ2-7	CASSPTGGRQGAGEQYF	TGCGCCAGCAGCCCTACAGGGGGTCGACAGGGGGCGGGTGAGCAGTACTTC
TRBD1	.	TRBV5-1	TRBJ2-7	CASSLRTGDEQYF	TGCGCCAGCAGCTTGCGCACAGGGGACGAGCAGTACTTC
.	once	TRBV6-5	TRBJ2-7	CASSYSPPSADEQYF	TGTGCCAGCAGTTACTCGCCTCCTAGCGCTGACGAGCAGTACTTC
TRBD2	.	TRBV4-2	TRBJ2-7	CASSRASGEYYEQYF	TGTGCCAGCAGCCGCGCTAGCGGGGAGTACTACGAGCAGTACTTC
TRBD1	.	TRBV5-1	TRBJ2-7	CASSLQGLLGEQYF	TGCGCCAGCAGCTTACAGGGGCTTTTAGGCGAGCAGTACTTC
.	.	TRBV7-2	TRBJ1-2	CASSSRQDYGYTF	TGTGCCAGCAGCTCTCGACAGGACTATGGCTACACCTTC
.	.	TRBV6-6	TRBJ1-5	CASSYPGAGGQPQHF	TGTGCCAGCAGTTACCCGGGGGCGGGAGGGCAGCCCCAGCATTTT
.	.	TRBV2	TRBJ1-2	CASSEAGGLYGYTF	TGTGCCAGCAGTGAAGCAGGAGGTCTTTACGGCTACACCTTC
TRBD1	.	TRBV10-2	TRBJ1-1	CASSAYRGRNTEAFF	TGCGCCAGCAGTGCCTACAGGGGTCGGAACACTGAAGCTTTCTTT
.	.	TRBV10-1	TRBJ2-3	CASSQGPDTQYF	TGCGCCAGCAGCCAGGGGCCCGATACGCAGTATTTT